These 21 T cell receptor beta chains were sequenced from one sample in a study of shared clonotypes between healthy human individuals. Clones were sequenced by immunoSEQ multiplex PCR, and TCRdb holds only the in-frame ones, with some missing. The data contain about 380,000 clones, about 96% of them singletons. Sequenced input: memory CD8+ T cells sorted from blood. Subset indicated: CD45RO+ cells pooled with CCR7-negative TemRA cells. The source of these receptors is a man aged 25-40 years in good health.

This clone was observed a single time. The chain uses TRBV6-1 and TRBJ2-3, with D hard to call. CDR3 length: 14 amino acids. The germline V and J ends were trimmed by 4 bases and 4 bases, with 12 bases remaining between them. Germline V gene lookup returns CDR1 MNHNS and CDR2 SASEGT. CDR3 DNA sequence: TGTGCCAGCAGTGTTGTGGGAACGGCAGATACGCAGTATTTT. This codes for CASSVVGTADTQYF.

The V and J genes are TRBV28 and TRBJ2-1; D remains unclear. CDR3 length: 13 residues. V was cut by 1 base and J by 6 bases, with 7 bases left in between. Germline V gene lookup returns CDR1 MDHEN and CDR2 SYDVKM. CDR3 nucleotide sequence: TGTGCCAGCAGTTTATTTCGCCGCAATGAGCAGTTCTTC. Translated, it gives CASSLFRRNEQFF.

In DNA form, the CDR3 reads TGTGCCAGCAGTGGTCACGGGACACTGACCGGGGAGCTGTTTTTT. It specifies CASSGHGTLTGELFF. The chain employs TRBV28 and TRBJ2-2, with D tentatively TRBD1 (6 bases). This CDR3 region has 15 residues. V was pared by 5 bases and J by 5 bases, with 15 bases between. Germline-derived CDR1 and CDR2 are MDHEN and SYDVKM.

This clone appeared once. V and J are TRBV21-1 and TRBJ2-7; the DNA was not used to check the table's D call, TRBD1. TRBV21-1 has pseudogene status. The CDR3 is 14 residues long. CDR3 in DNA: TGTGCCAGCAGCGCCTGGGACAGCTCCTACGAGCAGTACTTC. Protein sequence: CASSAWDSSYEQYF.

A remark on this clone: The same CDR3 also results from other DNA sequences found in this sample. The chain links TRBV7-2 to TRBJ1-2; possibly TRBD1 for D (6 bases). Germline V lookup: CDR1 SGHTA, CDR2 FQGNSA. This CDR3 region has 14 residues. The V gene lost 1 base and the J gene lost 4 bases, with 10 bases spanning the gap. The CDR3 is CASSLGQGSYGYTF. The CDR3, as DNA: TGTGCCAGCAGCTTAGGGCAGGGGAGCTATGGCTACACCTTC.

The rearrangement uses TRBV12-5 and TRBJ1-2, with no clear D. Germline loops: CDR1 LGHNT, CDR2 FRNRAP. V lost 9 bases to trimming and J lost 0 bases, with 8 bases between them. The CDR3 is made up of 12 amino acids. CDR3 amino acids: CASRGANYGYTF. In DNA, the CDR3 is TGTGCTAGCCGCGGGGCTAACTATGGCTACACCTTC. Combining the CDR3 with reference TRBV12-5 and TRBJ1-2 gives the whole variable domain DARVTQTPRHKVTEMGQEVTMRCQPILGHNTVFWYRQTMMQGLELLAYFRNRAPLDDSGMPKDRFSAEMPDATLATLKIQPSEPRDSAVYFCASRGANYGYTFGSGTRLTVV.

The CDR3 protein is CASSQGPGLAERWYNEQFF. The CDR3 region has the DNA TGCGCCAGCAGCCAAGGGCCGGGACTAGCGGAGAGGTGGTACAATGAGCAGTTCTTC. J is TRBJ2-1 and V is TRBV4-1; TRBD2 aligns across 11 bases. J was trimmed by 4 bases and V by 1 base; bases with no gene match: 12. CDR1 is MGHRA, CDR2 YSYEKL, per germline. This CDR3 comprises 19 residues.

DNA for the CDR3: TGTGCCATCAGTGCCCCGGGACCCAACACCGGGGAGCTGTTTTTT. It translates to CAISAPGPNTGELFF. V usage is TRBV10-3 and J usage is TRBJ2-2; either TRBD1 or TRBD2 may supply D (5 bases each). Germline CDR1 ENHRY, CDR2 SYGVKD. This CDR3 contains 15 residues. V lost 4 bases to trimming and J lost 2 bases, with 11 bases between them.

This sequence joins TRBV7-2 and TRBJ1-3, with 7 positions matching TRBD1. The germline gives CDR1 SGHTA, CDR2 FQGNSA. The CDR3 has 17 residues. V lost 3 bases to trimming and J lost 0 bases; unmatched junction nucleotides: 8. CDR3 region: CASSFPVRGSSGNTIYF. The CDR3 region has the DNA TGTGCCAGCAGCTTCCCCGTCAGGGGGAGCTCTGGAAACACCATATATTTT.

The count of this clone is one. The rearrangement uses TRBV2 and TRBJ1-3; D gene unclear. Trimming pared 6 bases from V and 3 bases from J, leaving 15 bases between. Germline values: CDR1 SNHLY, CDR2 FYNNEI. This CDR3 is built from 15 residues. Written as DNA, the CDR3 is TGTGCCAGCAGCTATACCCCGATGGATGGAAACACCATATATTTT. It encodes CASSYTPMDGNTIYF.

This chain's CDR3 is CASSPSRQYTNTIYF. CDR3 nucleotide sequence: TGTGCCAGCAGCCCCTCCCGACAGTACACAAACACCATATATTTT. V usage is TRBV7-9 and J usage is TRBJ1-3, with D possibly TRBD1 on 5 matching bases. The germline CDR1 and CDR2 sequences are SEHNR and FQNEAQ (reference sequence). The CDR3 sequence is 15 residues long. Trimming stripped 5 bases from V and 6 bases from J, with 17 bases between.

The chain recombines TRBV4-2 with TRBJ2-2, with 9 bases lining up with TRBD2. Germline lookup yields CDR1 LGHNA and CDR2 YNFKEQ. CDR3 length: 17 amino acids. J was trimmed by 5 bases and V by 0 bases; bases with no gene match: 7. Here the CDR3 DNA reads TGTGCCAGCAGCCAAGACGGCGGGAGGGCCCGGACCGGGGAGCTGTTTTTT. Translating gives CASSQDGGRARTGELFF.

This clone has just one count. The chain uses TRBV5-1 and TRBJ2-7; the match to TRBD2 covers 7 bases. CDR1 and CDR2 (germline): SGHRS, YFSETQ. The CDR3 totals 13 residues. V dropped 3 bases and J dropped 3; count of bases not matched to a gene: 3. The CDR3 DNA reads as TGCGCCAGCAGCTCCGGGACTAACTACGAGCAGTACTTC. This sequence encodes CASSSGTNYEQYF.

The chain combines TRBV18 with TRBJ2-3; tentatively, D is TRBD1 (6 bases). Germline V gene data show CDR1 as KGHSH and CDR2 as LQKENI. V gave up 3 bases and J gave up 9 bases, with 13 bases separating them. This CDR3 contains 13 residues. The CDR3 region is CASSPQGKGTQYF. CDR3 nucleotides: TGTGCCAGCTCACCCCAGGGGAAAGGGACGCAGTATTTT.

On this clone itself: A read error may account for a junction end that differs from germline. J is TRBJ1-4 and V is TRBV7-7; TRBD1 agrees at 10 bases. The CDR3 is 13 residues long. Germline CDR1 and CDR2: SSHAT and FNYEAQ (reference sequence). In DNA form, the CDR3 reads TGTGCTAGCAGCTTGACAGGGGGCGAAAAACTGTTTTTT. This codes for CASSLTGGEKLFF.

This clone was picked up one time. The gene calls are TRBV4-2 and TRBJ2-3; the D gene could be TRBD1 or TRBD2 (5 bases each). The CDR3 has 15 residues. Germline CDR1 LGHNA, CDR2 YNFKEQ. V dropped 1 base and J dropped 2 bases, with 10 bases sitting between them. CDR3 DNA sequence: TGTGCCAGCAGCCAAGGAGGGGATTTCACAGATACGCAGTATTTT. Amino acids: CASSQGGDFTDTQYF.

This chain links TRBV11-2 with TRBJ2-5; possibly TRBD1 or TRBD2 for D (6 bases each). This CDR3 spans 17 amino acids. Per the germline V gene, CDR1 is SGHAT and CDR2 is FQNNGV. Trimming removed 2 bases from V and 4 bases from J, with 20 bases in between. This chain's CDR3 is CASSLRGKGGFAETQYF. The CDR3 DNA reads TGTGCCAGCAGCTTACGCGGGAAGGGGGGATTTGCAGAGACCCAGTACTTC.

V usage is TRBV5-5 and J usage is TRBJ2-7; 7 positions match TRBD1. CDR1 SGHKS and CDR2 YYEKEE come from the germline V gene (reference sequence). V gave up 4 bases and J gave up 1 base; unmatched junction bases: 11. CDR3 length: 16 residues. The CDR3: CASSPSFLGQSYEQYF. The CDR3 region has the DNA TGTGCCAGCAGCCCCAGTTTTCTGGGACAGTCCTACGAGCAGTACTTC.

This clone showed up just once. This CDR3 is CATSVQAGTGTYEQYF. The CDR3 region has the DNA TGTGCCACCAGCGTACAAGCCGGGACAGGGACCTACGAGCAGTACTTC. The chain combines TRBV15 with TRBJ2-7; 9 bases align to TRBD1. CDR3 length: 16 amino acids. Germline V gene sequence: CDR1 LNHNV, CDR2 YYDKDF (reference sequence). J was trimmed by 2 bases and V by 5 bases; bases with no gene match: 10.

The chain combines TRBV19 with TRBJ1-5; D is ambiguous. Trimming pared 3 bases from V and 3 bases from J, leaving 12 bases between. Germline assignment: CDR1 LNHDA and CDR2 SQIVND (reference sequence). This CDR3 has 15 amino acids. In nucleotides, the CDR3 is TGTGCCAGTAGTATCATCGCAGGATTCAATCAGCCCCAGCATTTT. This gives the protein CASSIIAGFNQPQHF. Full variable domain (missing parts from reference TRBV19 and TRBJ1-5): DGGITQSPKYLFRKEGQNVTLSCEQNLNHDAMYWYRQDPGQGLRLIYYSQIVNDFQKGDIAEGYSVSREKKESFPLTVTSAQKNPTAFYLCASSIIAGFNQPQHFGDGTRLSIL.

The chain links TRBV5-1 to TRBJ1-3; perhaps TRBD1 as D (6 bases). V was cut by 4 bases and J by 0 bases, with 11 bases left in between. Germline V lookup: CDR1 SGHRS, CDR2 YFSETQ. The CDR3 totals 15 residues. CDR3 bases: TGCGCCAGCAGCCTAGGGACAATCTCTGGAAACACCATATATTTT. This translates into CASSLGTISGNTIYF.